These 20 T cell receptor beta chains were sequenced from one sample in a study of CD8 T cells in Susac syndrome. RNA in amounts of roughly 0.5 to 1 ug was reverse transcribed with random hexamers. Using its own MiXCR run on the immunoSEQ multiplex PCR reads, TCRdb lists one record per CDR3 protein. This sample has some 77,000 distinct CDR3 sequences; about 92% occur once, and the top ten carry 0.5% to 0.65%. The sample consisted of CD4+ T cells from PBMCs. The receptor source for this set is a human donor with Susac syndrome.

This rearrangement joins TRBV29-1 to TRBJ2-1, with 10 bases lining up with TRBD2. Losses at the gene ends were 0 bases for V and 4 bases for J; bases not matched to a gene: 6. The CDR3 loop spans 16 amino acids. In germline, CDR1 is SQVTM, CDR2 ANQGSEA. CDR3: CSVEDRSGLAYNEQFF. CDR3 DNA sequence: TGCAGCGTTGAAGATCGATCGGGACTAGCGTACAATGAGCAGTTCTTC.

The V gene is TRBV5-1, the J gene TRBJ1-1; 8 positions agree with TRBD1. The germline V gene encodes CDR1 SGHRS and CDR2 YFSETQ. The CDR3 runs 17 residues. V dropped 1 base and J dropped 0; count of bases not matched to a gene: 8. The CDR3 region has the DNA TGCGCCAGCAGCTTGAACGGACAGGGCCGGATGAACACTGAAGCTTTCTTT. Translated, it gives CASSLNGQGRMNTEAFF.

The rearrangement links TRBV29-1 to TRBJ1-2; no definite D call. Germline CDR1 and CDR2: SQVTM and ANQGSEA. V lost 6 bases, J lost 9 bases, and 17 bases lay in between. The CDR3 consists of 12 residues. CDR3 protein: CSVSLDLRRYTF. The CDR3 bases are TGCAGCGTCTCACTGGACCTTCGGCGCTACACCTTC.

The chain combines TRBV18 with TRBJ2-5, with D perhaps TRBD1 (6 bases). Germline loops: CDR1 KGHSH, CDR2 LQKENI. This CDR3 is built from 14 residues. The V gene lost 1 base and the J gene lost 5 bases, with 11 bases spanning the gap. CDR3 nucleotide sequence: TGTGCCAGCTCACCACTGGACAGAGGGGAGACCCAGTACTTC. Its translation: CASSPLDRGETQYF.

V usage is TRBV5-1 and J usage is TRBJ1-3; D is ambiguous. Germline V CDR1 and CDR2: SGHRS, YFSETQ. V was pared by 0 bases and J by 0 bases, with 10 bases between. The CDR3 is 16 amino acids. The CDR3 here is CASSLGTLSSGNTIYF. For the CDR3, the DNA is TGCGCCAGCAGCTTGGGAACGCTGAGCTCTGGAAACACCATATATTTT.

The chain links TRBV13 to TRBJ2-1; 7 bases agree with TRBD2. Germline V gene lookup returns CDR1 PRHDT and CDR2 FYEKMQ (reference sequence). V gave up 3 bases and J gave up 4 bases; unmatched junction bases: 9. This CDR3 is 16 amino acids long. The CDR3 loop reads CASSFMGGAQYNEQFF. DNA of the CDR3: TGTGCCAGCAGCTTCATGGGAGGGGCCCAATACAATGAGCAGTTCTTC.

The rearrangement joins TRBV6-5 to TRBJ1-3; the D is unclear. This CDR3 is 17 amino acids long. Germline-derived CDR1 and CDR2 are MNHEY and SVGAGI. Trimming took 3 bases from V and 1 from J, leaving 16 bases between them. The CDR3 region is CASSYVESGSSGNTIYF. CDR3 nucleotides: TGTGCCAGCAGTTATGTGGAGTCCGGCTCGTCTGGAAACACCATATATTTT.

This chain connects TRBV20-1 to TRBJ2-6; no firm D call. Trimming shortened V by 1 base and J by 0 bases, and 10 bases separated the two germline ends. Looked up from germline, CDR1 is DFQATT and CDR2 is SNEGSKA (reference sequence). The CDR3 runs 16 residues. The CDR3 sequence is CSARGFEVSGANVLTF. The CDR3, as DNA: TGCAGTGCTAGAGGATTCGAGGTCTCTGGGGCCAACGTCCTGACTTTC.

J is TRBJ2-5 and V is TRBV3-1; D is unresolved. The CDR3 is made up of 14 amino acids. CDR1 LGHDT and CDR2 YNNKEL come from the germline V gene (reference sequence). The V gene lost 4 bases and the J gene lost 5 bases, with 14 bases spanning the gap. CDR3 sequence: CASSRWAVRETQYF. In DNA form, the CDR3 reads TGTGCCAGCAGCCGTTGGGCGGTAAGGGAGACCCAGTACTTC.

V usage is TRBV12-3 or TRBV12-4 and J usage is TRBJ1-1, with D possibly being TRBD1 (5 bases). CDR3 size: 14 residues. V gave up 7 bases and J gave up 0 bases, with 12 bases separating them. CDR3 protein: CASTTRQLNTEAFF. DNA of the CDR3: TGTGCCAGCACAACGAGACAGTTGAACACTGAAGCTTTCTTT.

The chain has TRBV18 and TRBJ2-5; D call uncertain. Germline CDR1 is KGHSH and CDR2 is LQKENI. V shed 3 bases and J shed 3 bases, with 2 bases lying between them. The CDR3 sequence is 11 residues long. CDR3 in amino acids: CASSPEETQYF. The CDR3 nucleotides are TGTGCCAGCTCACCTGAAGAGACCCAGTACTTC. The whole variable domain, filled in from reference TRBV18 and TRBJ2-5, reads NAGVMQNPRHLVRRRGQEARLRCSPMKGHSHVYWYRQLPEEGLKFMVYLQKENIIDESGMPKERFSAEFPKEGPSILRIQQVVRGDSAAYFCASSPEETQYFGPGTRLLVL.

V usage is TRBV6-5 and J usage is TRBJ2-7; possibly TRBD1 for D (6 bases). Germline values: CDR1 MNHEY, CDR2 SVGAGI. V dropped 6 bases and J dropped 2 bases, with 17 bases sitting between them. CDR3 length: 15 amino acids. CDR3 amino acids: CASSRSQGGAYEQYF. As DNA, the CDR3 is TGTGCCAGCAGCCGAAGTCAAGGGGGAGCCTACGAGCAGTACTTC.

This rearrangement joins TRBV14 to TRBJ1-5; a possible D gene is TRBD1 (6 bases). Germline lookup yields CDR1 SGHDN and CDR2 FVKESK. CDR3 size: 18 residues. Trimming removed 0 bases from V and 1 base from J, with 16 bases in between. The DNA for the CDR3 is TGTGCCAGCAGCCAAGATAGTCCCAGGGGAAAGAGCAATCAGCCCCAGCATTTT. It yields the protein CASSQDSPRGKSNQPQHF.

J is TRBJ2-3 and V is TRBV3-1; D might be TRBD2 (6 bases). CDR3 length equals 15 residues. The V end was cut by 0 bases, the J end by 4 bases, with 11 bases between. Germline CDR1 LGHDT, CDR2 YNNKEL (reference sequence). The CDR3 loop is CASSQDPLAADTQYF. The CDR3 bases are TGTGCCAGCAGCCAAGATCCACTAGCTGCAGATACGCAGTATTTT.

The chain uses TRBV18 and TRBJ2-7; D is possibly TRBD2 (6 bases). V lost 0 bases to trimming and J lost 4 bases, with 13 bases between them. This CDR3 contains 15 residues. The V gene's germline CDR1 is KGHSH and CDR2 LQKENI. CDR3 loop: CASSPPEGGLYEQYF. The CDR3 DNA is TGTGCCAGCTCACCACCCGAGGGAGGCCTATACGAGCAGTACTTC. Filled out from reference TRBV18 and TRBJ2-7, the complete variable domain reads NAGVMQNPRHLVRRRGQEARLRCSPMKGHSHVYWYRQLPEEGLKFMVYLQKENIIDESGMPKERFSAEFPKEGPSILRIQQVVRGDSAAYFCASSPPEGGLYEQYFGPGTRLTVT.

This chain connects TRBV27 to TRBJ2-1, with 7 bases aligning to TRBD1. Germline-derived CDR1 and CDR2 are MNHEY and SMNVEV (reference sequence). The trim removed 5 bases at V and 7 bases at J, leaving 11 bases unmatched. The CDR3 runs 15 residues. CDR3 region: CASSHDRAWGNEQFF. CDR3 in DNA: TGTGCCAGCAGTCACGACAGGGCGTGGGGGAATGAGCAGTTCTTC.

This chain uses TRBV5-1 with TRBJ1-4, with D uncertain. This CDR3 has 18 amino acids. The germline V gene has CDR1 SGHRS and CDR2 YFSETQ. V was pared by 3 bases and J by 3 bases, with 21 bases between. In nucleotides, the CDR3 is TGCGCCAGCAGCTCGGGGAGTTCCCCCTTGAGAGCTAATGAAAAACTGTTTTTT. Its translation is CASSSGSSPLRANEKLFF. Using reference TRBV5-1 and TRBJ1-4 for the parts outside the CDR3, the full variable domain is KAGVTQTPRYLIKTRGQQVTLSCSPISGHRSVSWYQQTPGQGLQFLFEYFSETQRNKGNFPGRFSGRQFSNSRSEMNVSTLELGDSALYLCASSSGSSPLRANEKLFFGSGTQLSVL.

The chain carries TRBV7-3 and TRBJ2-3; D gene uncertain. This CDR3 region has 15 residues. V was clipped by 5 bases and J by 0 bases, with 12 bases between them. Germline V gene sequence: CDR1 SGHTA, CDR2 FQGTGA. CDR3: CASSPGSVSTDTQYF. The CDR3 coding sequence is TGTGCCAGCAGCCCCGGGTCCGTGAGCACAGATACGCAGTATTTT.

The chain is built from TRBV20-1 and TRBJ2-1, with TRBD2 matching 11 bases. The CDR3 extends over 12 amino acids. Trimming at V came to 7 bases and at J to 6 bases, leaving 2 bases not matched to a gene. Germline V gene lookup returns CDR1 DFQATT and CDR2 SNEGSKA (reference sequence). CDR3 coding DNA: TGCAGTGGACTAGCGGGACCCAATGAGCAGTTCTTC. It specifies CSGLAGPNEQFF.

CDR3 sequence reads: CASSPPTGLITDTQYF. DNA for the CDR3: TGTGCCAGCAGCCCCCCGACCGGACTGATCACAGATACGCAGTATTTT. The chain combines TRBV5-6 with TRBJ2-3; a possible D gene is TRBD2 (5 bases). This CDR3 has 16 residues. Trimming left V 4 bases short and J 2 bases short, with 17 bases between. Per the germline V gene, CDR1 is SGHDT and CDR2 is YYEEEE.